This TCR beta chain came from a study of blood T cell repertoires in COVID-19. Study summary: T cells, B-cell-depleted T cells, or PBMCs provided the cDNA or gDNA that served as material.

V was shortened by 5 bases and J by 3 bases, with 14 bases between the two germline ends. From germline, CDR1 is KGHSH and CDR2 LQKENI. The CDR3 has 14 residues. In the original processing: Amplification of reference gene primers was used by the study to estimate nucleated cell counts. Libraries were prepared by immunoSEQ multiplex PCR; TCRdb keeps only in-frame clonotypes and omits some of them. V and J calls and clone size are as listed in that table; D and trimming were resolved from the DNA. The data show approximately 240,000 clones, around nine tenths seen once. Sequenced sample: peripheral blood. The rearrangement joins TRBV18 to TRBJ2-7, with no clear D. The receptor was isolated from a woman aged 40 to 49 who had recovered from COVID-19. The CDR3 here is CASSTTDSGYEQYF. The CDR3 DNA sequence: TGTGCCAGCTCAACCACGGATTCGGGCTACGAGCAGTACTTC.